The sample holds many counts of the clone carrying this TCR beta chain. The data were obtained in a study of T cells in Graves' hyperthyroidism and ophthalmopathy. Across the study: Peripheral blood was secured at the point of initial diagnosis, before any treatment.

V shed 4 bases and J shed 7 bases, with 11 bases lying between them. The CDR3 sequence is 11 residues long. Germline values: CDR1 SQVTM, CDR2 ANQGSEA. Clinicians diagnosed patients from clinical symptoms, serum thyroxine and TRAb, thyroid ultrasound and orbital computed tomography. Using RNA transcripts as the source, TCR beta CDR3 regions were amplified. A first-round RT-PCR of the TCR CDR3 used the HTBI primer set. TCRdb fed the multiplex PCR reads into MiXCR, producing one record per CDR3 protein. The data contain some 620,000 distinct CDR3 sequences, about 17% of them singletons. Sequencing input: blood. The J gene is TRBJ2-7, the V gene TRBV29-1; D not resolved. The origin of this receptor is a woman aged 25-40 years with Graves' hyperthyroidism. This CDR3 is CSVARSGEQYF. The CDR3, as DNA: TGCAGCGTTGCCAGGAGTGGGGAGCAGTACTTC.